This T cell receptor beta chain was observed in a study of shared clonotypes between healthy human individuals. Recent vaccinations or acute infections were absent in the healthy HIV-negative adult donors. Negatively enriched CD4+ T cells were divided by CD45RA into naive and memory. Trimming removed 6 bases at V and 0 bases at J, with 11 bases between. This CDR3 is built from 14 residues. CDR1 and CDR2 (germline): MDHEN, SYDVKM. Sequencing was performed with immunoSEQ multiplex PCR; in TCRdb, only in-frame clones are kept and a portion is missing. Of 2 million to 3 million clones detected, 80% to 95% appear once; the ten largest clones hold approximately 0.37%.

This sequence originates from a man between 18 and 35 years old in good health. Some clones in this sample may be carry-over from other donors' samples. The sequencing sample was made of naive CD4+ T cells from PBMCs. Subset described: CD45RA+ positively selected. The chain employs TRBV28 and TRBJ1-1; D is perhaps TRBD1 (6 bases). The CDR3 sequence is CASREGGMNTEAFF. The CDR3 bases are TGTGCCAGCAGGGAGGGGGGCATGAACACTGAAGCTTTCTTT.